Following are 21 T cell receptor beta chains from one sample sequenced in a study of T cells in Graves' hyperthyroidism and ophthalmopathy. Researchers took RNA transcripts and amplified the TCR beta CDR3 regions from them. First-round RT-PCR with HTBI primers amplified the TCR CDR3 region. TCRdb used MiXCR to reprocess the multiplex PCR reads, holding one entry per CDR3 protein. Of some 350,000 distinct CDR3 sequences in the sample, about an eighth were seen once. Sequences were obtained from blood. The receptor source for this set is a woman aged 40 to 50 with Graves' ophthalmopathy.

This clonotype was observed at least ten times. This CDR3 is CASSRTAGTVNTEAFF. CDR3 coding DNA: TGTGCCAGCAGCCGTACCGCCGGGACAGTTAACACTGAAGCTTTCTTT. The V and J genes are TRBV12-3 or TRBV12-4 and TRBJ1-1; 7 bases map to TRBD1. This CDR3 is built from 16 residues. The trim removed 6 bases at V and 2 bases at J, leaving 12 bases unmatched.

This clonotype was detected many times. V and J are TRBV20-1 and TRBJ1-2; D is undetermined. Germline assignment: CDR1 DFQATT and CDR2 SNEGSKA (reference sequence). The V gene lost 5 bases and the J gene lost 9 bases, with 13 bases spanning the gap. The CDR3 has 11 amino acids. CDR3 amino acids: CSAEAAVSYTF. The CDR3 coding sequence is TGCAGTGCTGAGGCCGCGGTTAGCTACACCTTC.

This clonotype was recorded many times. V usage is TRBV6-4 and J usage is TRBJ1-5; 8 bases fit TRBD1. CDR3 length: 14 amino acids. V dropped 4 bases and J dropped 6; count of bases not matched to a gene: 5. Germline loops: CDR1 MRHNA, CDR2 SNTAGT. This chain's CDR3 is CASSAGQGSQPQHF. As DNA, the CDR3 is TGTGCCAGCAGTGCAGGACAGGGCTCTCAGCCCCAGCATTTT.

The genes are TRBV20-1 and TRBJ1-5; D ambiguous. V dropped 6 bases and J dropped 2 bases, with 8 bases sitting between them. Germline-derived CDR1 and CDR2 are DFQATT and SNEGSKA (reference sequence). The CDR3 totals 12 residues. The chain's CDR3 is CSAARGNQPQHF. CDR3 nucleotides: TGCAGTGCGGCTAGGGGCAATCAGCCCCAGCATTTT.

This clonotype was detected ten times or more. The chain uses TRBV2 and TRBJ2-7; the match to TRBD1 covers 7 bases. The CDR3 is 14 residues long. Trimming cost V 6 bases and J 4 bases; bases outside gene matches: 9. Germline lookup yields CDR1 SNHLY and CDR2 FYNNEI. In DNA, the CDR3 is TGTGCCAGCAGAGAAACAGGGGCTAGTTACGAGCAGTACTTC. Translated: CASRETGASYEQYF.

This clonotype was counted at least ten times. J is TRBJ1-1 and V is TRBV29-1, with unresolved D. V shed 4 bases and J shed 6 bases, with 9 bases lying between them. CDR1 and CDR2 from the germline V gene are SQVTM and ANQGSEA. The CDR3 has 11 amino acids. The CDR3 DNA sequence: TGCAGCGTTGGGGGTATCGCTGAAGCTTTCTTT. Translated, it gives CSVGGIAEAFF.

CDR3 bases: TGTGCCAGCAGCGCCGATAGACAAGAGACCCAGTACTTC. It specifies CASSADRQETQYF. The chain joins TRBV9 to TRBJ2-5; D gene unclear. Germline CDR1 is SGDLS and CDR2 is YYNGEE. This CDR3 comprises 13 residues. The V end lost 3 bases, the J end lost 2 bases, and 8 bases lay between the germline ends.

The rearrangement joins TRBV3-1 to TRBJ1-2; the D is unclear. The germline gives CDR1 LGHDT, CDR2 YNNKEL (reference sequence). This CDR3 region has 13 residues. V was pared by 1 base and J by 7 bases, with 10 bases between. As DNA, the CDR3 is TGTGCCAGCAGCCAAGGGAGAATCGCTGGCTACACCTTC. Its translation is CASSQGRIAGYTF.

The rearrangement links TRBV9 to TRBJ2-7; 8 bases are a match to TRBD2. Trimming removed 2 bases from V and 6 bases from J; junction bases left unmatched: 7. Germline V gene data show CDR1 as SGDLS and CDR2 as YYNGEE. CDR3 length: 14 amino acids. This CDR3 reads CASSVAGGVGEQYF. The CDR3 DNA follows: TGTGCCAGCAGCGTGGCGGGGGGCGTCGGCGAGCAGTACTTC. Full variable domain (remainder filled in from reference TRBV9 and TRBJ2-7): DSGVTQTPKHLITATGQRVTLRCSPRSGDLSVYWYQQSLDQGLQFLIQYYNGEERAKGNILERFSAQQFPDLHSELNLSSLELGDSALYFCASSVAGGVGEQYFGPGTRLTVT.

Many counts were recorded for this clonotype. The genes are TRBV28 and TRBJ1-1; D gene uncertain. The CDR3 sequence is 13 residues long. CDR1 MDHEN and CDR2 SYDVKM come from the germline V gene. V gave up 2 bases and J gave up 7 bases, with 11 bases separating them. The chain's CDR3 is CASSLEVEGEAFF. The DNA of the CDR3 is TGTGCCAGCAGTTTAGAGGTTGAAGGTGAAGCTTTCTTT.

This clonotype was counted a few times. V is TRBV19 and J is TRBJ1-6; D might be TRBD1 (5 bases). V gave up 3 bases and J gave up 10 bases, with 10 bases separating them. Germline V gene data show CDR1 as LNHDA and CDR2 as SQIVND (reference sequence). CDR3 size: 13 residues. The DNA for the CDR3 is TGTGCCAGTAGTATCGGGGGAGGGTCACCCCTCCACTTT. Translated: CASSIGGGSPLHF.

This clonotype was seen ten or more times. The V and J genes are TRBV11-2 and TRBJ2-2; TRBD1 is a possible D gene (6 bases). V lost 7 bases and J 4 bases, leaving 16 bases between the germline ends. The CDR3 consists of 15 residues. CDR1 is SGHAT, CDR2 FQNNGV, per germline. This chain's CDR3 is CASTRSGTLTGELFF. CDR3 nucleotide sequence: TGTGCCAGCACCAGGTCCGGGACACTCACCGGGGAGCTGTTTTTT.

The chain joins TRBV4-1 to TRBJ1-5, with D possibly being TRBD1 (5 bases). Germline CDR1 MGHRA, CDR2 YSYEKL. Trimming left V 3 bases short and J 4 bases short, with 10 bases between. This CDR3 is built from 14 residues. This CDR3 is CASSQGRVNQPQHF. As DNA, the CDR3 is TGCGCCAGCAGCCAGGGCAGGGTAAATCAGCCCCAGCATTTT.

This clonotype has a count of ten or more. The chain is built from TRBV2 and TRBJ1-2; 9 bases are shared with TRBD1. Germline V lookup: CDR1 SNHLY, CDR2 FYNNEI. Unmatched junction bases numbered 14, after V lost 7 bases and J lost 5 bases. The CDR3 is made up of 16 amino acids. As DNA, the CDR3 is TGTGCCAGCAACGGGGGTGGAGGACAGGGGAGGTATGGCTACACCTTC. Amino acid sequence: CASNGGGGQGRYGYTF. Full variable domain (outside the CDR3, taken from reference TRBV2 and TRBJ1-2): EPEVTQTPSHQVTQMGQEVILRCVPISNHLYFYWYRQILGQKVEFLVSFYNNEISEKSEIFDDQFSVERPDGSNFTLKIRSTKLEDSAMYFCASNGGGGQGRYGYTFGSGTRLTVV.

This clonotype was detected only a few times. The chain recombines TRBV6-1 with TRBJ2-1; 7 bases fit TRBD2. Germline V CDR1 and CDR2: MNHNS, SASEGT. V gave up 1 base and J gave up 3 bases; unmatched junction bases: 3. The CDR3 contains 15 residues. The chain's CDR3 is CASSEGGSIYNEQFF. As DNA, the CDR3 is TGTGCCAGCAGTGAAGGCGGGAGTATCTACAATGAGCAGTTCTTC.

The sample holds many counts of this clonotype. V and J are TRBV11-2 and TRBJ2-1; 7 bases are a match to TRBD2. CDR1 SGHAT and CDR2 FQNNGV come from the germline V gene. J gave up 3 bases and V 4 bases, and 6 bases lay outside the gene matches. The CDR3 has 15 amino acids. The CDR3 region has the DNA TGTGCCAGCAGCTCAAGGCCTAGCGGCTACAATGAGCAGTTCTTC. This translates into CASSSRPSGYNEQFF. The whole variable domain, remainder taken from reference TRBV11-2 and TRBJ2-1, is EAGVAQSPRYKIIEKRQSVAFWCNPISGHATLYWYQQILGQGPKLLIQFQNNGVVDDSQLPKDRFSAERLKGVDSTLKIQPAKLEDSAVYLCASSSRPSGYNEQFFGPGTRLTVL.

This clonotype showed up just a few times. The rearrangement joins TRBV2 to TRBJ1-5; D unresolved. The CDR3 runs 13 residues. Deletions cut 6 bases from V and 5 bases from J, with 11 bases between. Germline V gives CDR1 SNHLY, CDR2 FYNNEI. CDR3 sequence reads: CASSETVYQPQHF. The CDR3 region has the DNA TGTGCCAGCAGCGAGACGGTATATCAGCCCCAGCATTTT.

This clonotype was detected a few times. The rearrangement joins TRBV15 to TRBJ2-2, with 8 bases matching TRBD2. The germline V gene has CDR1 LNHNV and CDR2 YYDKDF (reference sequence). This CDR3 is built from 15 residues. The trim removed 4 bases at V and 6 bases at J, leaving 7 bases unmatched. In DNA, the CDR3 is TGTGCCACCAGCACTACGGGACTAGGATCCGGGGAGCTGTTTTTT. It is translated as CATSTTGLGSGELFF.

This clonotype came up many times. The gene calls are TRBV20-1 and TRBJ1-6; 8 bases match TRBD1. Trimming took 6 bases from V and 4 from J; bases not matched to a gene: 8. CDR1 is DFQATT and CDR2 is SNEGSKA in the germline V gene (reference sequence). This CDR3 comprises 15 residues. The CDR3 bases are TGCAGTGCCCCGGACAGGGAGAAGTATAATTCACCCCTCCACTTT. Protein sequence: CSAPDREKYNSPLHF.

This clonotype was detected many times. The V call is TRBV2, the J call TRBJ1-2, with TRBD1 as a possible D gene (5 bases). This CDR3 is 12 amino acids long. Trimming removed 5 bases at V and 4 bases at J, with 8 bases between. Germline-derived CDR1 and CDR2 are SNHLY and FYNNEI. The CDR3 sequence is CASSRQTYGYTF. Here the CDR3 DNA reads TGTGCCAGCAGTAGACAGACCTATGGCTACACCTTC.

This clonotype was counted ten times or more. This chain uses TRBV12-3 or TRBV12-4 with TRBJ2-1, with 9 bases that match TRBD2. Losses at the gene ends were 7 bases for V and 4 bases for J; bases not matched to a gene: 8. This CDR3 is 15 amino acids long. CDR3 amino acids: CASTSSGSPYNEQFF. Written as DNA, the CDR3 is TGTGCCAGCACCAGTAGCGGGAGCCCTTACAATGAGCAGTTCTTC.